Following are 2 T cell receptor beta chains from one sample sequenced in a study of human T cells and chemical hapten exposure. As the library was built, unique molecular identifiers were attached to individual cDNA molecules. MiXCR was run by TCRdb on the reads, yielding one entry per CDR3 protein. The table has 100,000 to 150,000 distinct CDR3 sequences, around 8.5% seen once. Whole blood, unfractionated, served as the material for total RNA extraction. Specimen: whole blood. The receptors originated from a human donor in good health. Some clones in this sample may be carry-over from other donors' samples.

This clonotype was seen more than once but under ten times. The chain employs TRBV3-1 and TRBJ2-1; tentatively, D is TRBD1 or TRBD2 (6 bases each). V was shortened by 0 bases and J by 8 bases, with 26 bases between the two germline ends. In germline, CDR1 is LGHDT, CDR2 YNNKEL (reference sequence). The CDR3 contains 19 residues. CDR3 residues: CASSQEVGGGPSMVHEQFF. In DNA form, the CDR3 reads TGTGCCAGCAGCCAAGAGGTAGGGGGAGGCCCATCCATGGTACATGAGCAGTTCTTC.

This clonotype came up many times. The rearrangement joins TRBV13 to TRBJ1-2; TRBD1 matches 8 bases. CDR1 is PRHDT and CDR2 is FYEKMQ in the germline V gene (reference sequence). This CDR3 region has 14 residues. V gave up 9 bases and J gave up 4 bases; unmatched junction bases: 10. CDR3 in amino acids: CASQGAKDVYGYTF. CDR3 DNA: TGTGCCAGTCAGGGGGCCAAGGACGTCTATGGCTACACCTTC.